This T cell receptor beta chain was profiled in a study of blood T cell repertoires in COVID-19. About the study: Acute and convalescent COVID-19 specimens originated in the United States, Italy and Spain. From T cells, B-cell-depleted T cells, or PBMCs came the material, which was cDNA or gDNA.

Germline V gene sequence: CDR1 KGHSH, CDR2 LQKENI. V was clipped by 0 bases and J by 4 bases, with 15 bases between them. The CDR3 contains 16 residues. Per the authors' pipeline: For nucleated cells, counts were estimated from reference gene primer amplification. Repertoires were generated with immunoSEQ multiplex PCR, while TCRdb's copy carries only in-frame clones and drops some. V and J calls plus clone size are reproduced from that table; the DNA served to infer D and trimming. The sample lists about 100,000 clones; just over 85% were seen once. The chain carries TRBV18 and TRBJ2-5; a weak D match, TRBD1 (6 bases). Sequencing input: peripheral blood. The clonotype originates from a human donor in a cohort sampled during active COVID-19. In DNA, the CDR3 is TGTGCCAGCTCACCACCACAGGGCGCTATTGGAGAGACCCAGTACTTC. Protein product: CASSPPQGAIGETQYF.